This TCR beta chain was found in a study of post-analysis software for immune sequencing data. In the case of this clonotype: No antigen is known for it.

Unique-molecular-identifier-tagged TCR beta cDNA libraries were used. TCRdb ran MiXCR on the PCR reads and lists one entry per CDR3 protein. The sample holds approximately 360,000 distinct CDR3 sequences, less than 40% seen once. Trimming took 5 bases from V and 2 from J, leaving 11 bases between them. CDR1 and CDR2 (germline): SGHTA, FQGNSA. The CDR3 consists of 14 residues. Whole-study results and caveats: Compared with controls, patients had more of about 5 TRBV segments, including TRBV5-6, TRBV5-1 and TRBV20-1.

The sequenced sample consisted of blood. This chain joins TRBV7-2 and TRBJ2-3; no definite D call. The TCR sequence derives from a girl aged 10 to 17 with multiple sclerosis. CDR3 sequence (DNA): TGTGCCAGCAGCCCACGACACTTCACAGATACGCAGTATTTT. This codes for CASSPRHFTDTQYF.